This T cell receptor (beta chain) was observed in a study of CD8+ T cells in alopecia areata. Study conclusions and caveats: Clonality exceeded that of normal scalp in lesional scalp, most notably in alopecia totalis/universalis.

Extracted RNA was reverse transcribed, and the resulting cDNA served as sequencing template. The data were produced by immunoSEQ multiplex PCR, yet TCRdb's version contains in-frame clones alone and is incomplete. The sample lists 180,000 or so clones, 55% to 70% occurring once. In regard to this clone: Its antigen is still unknown.

CDR1 is SGHNT, CDR2 YYREEE, per germline (reference sequence). There are 14 residues in the CDR3. Trimming took 0 bases from V and 1 from J, leaving 7 bases between them. Treatment defined: oral pan-JAK inhibitor, 5-10 mg twice daily. The sequences come from CD4+ T cells sorted from blood, collected at week 24, from a patient treated with tofacitinib. This clonotype was sampled from a human donor with alopecia areata. The rearrangement links TRBV5-4 to TRBJ2-5; D unresolved. The CDR3 DNA reads TGTGCCAGCAGCTTGGGACCGCCCCAAGAGACCCAGTACTTC. Translating it yields CASSLGPPQETQYF.